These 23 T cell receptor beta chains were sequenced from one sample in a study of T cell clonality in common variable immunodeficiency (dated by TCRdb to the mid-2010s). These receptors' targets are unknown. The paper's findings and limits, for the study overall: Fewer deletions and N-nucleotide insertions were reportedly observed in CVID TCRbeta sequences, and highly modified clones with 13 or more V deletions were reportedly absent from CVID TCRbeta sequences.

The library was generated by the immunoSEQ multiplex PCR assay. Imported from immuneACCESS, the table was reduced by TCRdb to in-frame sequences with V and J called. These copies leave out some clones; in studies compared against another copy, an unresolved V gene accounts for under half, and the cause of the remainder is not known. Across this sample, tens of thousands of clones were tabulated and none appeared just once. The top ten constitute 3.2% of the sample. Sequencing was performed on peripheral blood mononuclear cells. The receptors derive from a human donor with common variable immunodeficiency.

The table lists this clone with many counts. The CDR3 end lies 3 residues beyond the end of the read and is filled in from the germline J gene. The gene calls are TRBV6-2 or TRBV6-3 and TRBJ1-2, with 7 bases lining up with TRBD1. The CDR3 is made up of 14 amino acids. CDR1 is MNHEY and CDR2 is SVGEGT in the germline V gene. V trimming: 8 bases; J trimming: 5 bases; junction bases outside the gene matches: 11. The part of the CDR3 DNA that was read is TGTGCCAGCCGCAATCCGGGACAGAATTATGGC. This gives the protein CASRNPGQNYG. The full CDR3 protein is CASRNPGQNYGYTF.

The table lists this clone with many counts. CDR3 DNA (partial): TGTGCCAGCGGAAAAGGACAGGGAGGAAACACC. It translates to CASGKGQGGNT. The whole CDR3 region reads CASGKGQGGNTIYF. V gene TRBV11-2 combines with J gene TRBJ1-3; 8 positions agree with TRBD1. From the germline J gene comes the end of the CDR3, since the read stops 3 residues before it. From germline, CDR1 is SGHAT and CDR2 FQNNGV. V shed 8 bases and J 4 bases; nucleotides not matched to a gene: 7. This CDR3 region has 14 residues.

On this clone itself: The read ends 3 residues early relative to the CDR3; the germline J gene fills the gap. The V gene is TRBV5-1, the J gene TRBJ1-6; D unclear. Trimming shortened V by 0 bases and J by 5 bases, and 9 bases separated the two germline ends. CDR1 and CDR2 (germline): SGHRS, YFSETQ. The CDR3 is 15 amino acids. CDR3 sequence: CASSLAERDNSPLHF. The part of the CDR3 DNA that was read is TGCGCCAGCAGCTTGGCCGAGAGGGATAATTCACCC.

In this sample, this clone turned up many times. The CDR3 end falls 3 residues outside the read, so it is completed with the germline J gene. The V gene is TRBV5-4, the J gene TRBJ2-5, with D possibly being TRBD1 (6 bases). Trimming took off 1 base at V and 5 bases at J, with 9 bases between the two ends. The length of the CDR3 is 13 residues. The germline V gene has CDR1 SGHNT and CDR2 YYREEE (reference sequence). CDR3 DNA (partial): TGTGCCAGCAGCTTGCAGGGGTTGGAGACC. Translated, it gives CASSLQGLET. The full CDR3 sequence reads CASSLQGLETQYF. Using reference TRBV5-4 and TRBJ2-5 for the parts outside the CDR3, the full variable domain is ETGVTQSPTHLIKTRGQQVTLRCSSQSGHNTVSWYQQALGQGPQFIFQYYREEENGRGNFPPRFSGLQFPNYSSELNVNALELDDSALYLCASSLQGLETQYFGPGTRLLVL.

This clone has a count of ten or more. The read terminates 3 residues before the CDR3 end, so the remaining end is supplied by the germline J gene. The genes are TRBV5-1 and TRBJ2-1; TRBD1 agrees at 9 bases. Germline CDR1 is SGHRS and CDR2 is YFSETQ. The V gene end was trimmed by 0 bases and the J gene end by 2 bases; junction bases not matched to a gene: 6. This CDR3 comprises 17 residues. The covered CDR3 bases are TGCGCCAGCAGCTTGGGGACAGGGGTCAATCCCTACAATGAG. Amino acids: CASSLGTGVNPYNE. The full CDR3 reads CASSLGTGVNPYNEQFF.

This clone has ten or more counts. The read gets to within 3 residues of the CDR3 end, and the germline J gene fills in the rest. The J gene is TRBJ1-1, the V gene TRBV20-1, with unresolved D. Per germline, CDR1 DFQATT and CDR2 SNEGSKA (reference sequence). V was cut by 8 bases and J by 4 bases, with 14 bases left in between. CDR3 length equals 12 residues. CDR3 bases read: TGCAGTCCCGCGCGGGATGGCACTGAA. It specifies CSPARDGTE. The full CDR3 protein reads CSPARDGTEAFF.

The CDR3 DNA, read in part, is TGCAGCGTTGAAGGGGTTCAGGGGCGCTTCCAAGAGACC. Protein sequence: CSVEGVQGRFQET. The complete CDR3 reads CSVEGVQGRFQETQYF. The chain joins TRBV29-1 to TRBJ2-5; tentatively, D is TRBD1 (6 bases). The read ends 3 residues shy of where the CDR3 ends; the end is completed using the germline J gene. Germline V CDR1 and CDR2: SQVTM, ANQGSEA. The CDR3 sequence is 16 residues long. Trimming took off 1 base at V and 1 base at J, with 16 bases between the two ends.

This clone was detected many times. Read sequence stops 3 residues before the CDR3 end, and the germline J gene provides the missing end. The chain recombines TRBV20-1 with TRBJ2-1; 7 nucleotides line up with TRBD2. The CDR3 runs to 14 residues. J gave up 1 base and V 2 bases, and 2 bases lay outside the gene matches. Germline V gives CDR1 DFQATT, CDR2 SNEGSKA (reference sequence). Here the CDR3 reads CSARPAGSYNEQFF. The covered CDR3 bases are TGCAGTGCTAGACCAGCGGGATCCTACAATGAG.

CDR3 DNA (partial): TGTGCCGGGGACTTACGACCTAACTATGGC. It yields the protein CAGDLRPNYG. The whole CDR3 is CAGDLRPNYGYTF. V is TRBV30 and J is TRBJ1-2; the D gene is possibly TRBD1 (5 bases). Read sequence stops 3 residues before the CDR3 end, and the germline J gene provides the missing end. Germline assignment: CDR1 GTSNPN and CDR2 SVGIG (reference sequence). This CDR3 is built from 13 residues. Deletions cut 8 bases from V and 0 bases from J, with 13 bases between.

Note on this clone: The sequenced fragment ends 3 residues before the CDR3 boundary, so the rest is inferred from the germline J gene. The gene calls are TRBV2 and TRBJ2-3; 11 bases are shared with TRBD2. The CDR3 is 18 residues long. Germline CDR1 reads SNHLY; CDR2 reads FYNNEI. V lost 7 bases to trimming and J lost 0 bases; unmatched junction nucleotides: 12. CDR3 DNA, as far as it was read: TGTGCCAGCAACTTACCCCCTAGCGGGAGGACGAGCACAGATACG. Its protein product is CASNLPPSGRTSTDT. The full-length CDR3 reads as CASNLPPSGRTSTDTQYF.

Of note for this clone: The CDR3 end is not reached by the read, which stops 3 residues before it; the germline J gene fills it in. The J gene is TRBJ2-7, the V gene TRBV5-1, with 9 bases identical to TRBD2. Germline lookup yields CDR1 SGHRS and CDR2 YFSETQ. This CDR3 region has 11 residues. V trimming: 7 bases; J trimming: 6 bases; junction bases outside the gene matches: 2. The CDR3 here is CASRREGEQYF. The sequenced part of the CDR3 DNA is TGCGCCAGCCGGCGGGAGGGCGAG. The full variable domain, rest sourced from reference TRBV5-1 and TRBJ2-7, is KAGVTQTPRYLIKTRGQQVTLSCSPISGHRSVSWYQQTPGQGLQFLFEYFSETQRNKGNFPGRFSGRQFSNSRSEMNVSTLELGDSALYLCASRREGEQYFGPGTRLTVT.

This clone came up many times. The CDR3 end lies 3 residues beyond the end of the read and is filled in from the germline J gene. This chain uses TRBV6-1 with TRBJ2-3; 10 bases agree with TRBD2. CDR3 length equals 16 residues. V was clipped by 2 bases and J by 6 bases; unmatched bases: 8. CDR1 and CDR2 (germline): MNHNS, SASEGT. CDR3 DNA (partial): TGTGCCAGCAGTGAAATCAGGCTAGCGGGAGCGGATACG. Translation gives CASSEIRLAGADT. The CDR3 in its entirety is CASSEIRLAGADTQYF.

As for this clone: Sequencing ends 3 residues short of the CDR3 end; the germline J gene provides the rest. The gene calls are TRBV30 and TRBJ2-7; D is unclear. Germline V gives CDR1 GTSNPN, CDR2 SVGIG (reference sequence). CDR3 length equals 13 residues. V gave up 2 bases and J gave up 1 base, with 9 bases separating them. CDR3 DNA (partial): TGTGCCTGGAGTTTGTCAATTTCCTACGAG. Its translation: CAWSLSISYE. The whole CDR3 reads CAWSLSISYEQYF.

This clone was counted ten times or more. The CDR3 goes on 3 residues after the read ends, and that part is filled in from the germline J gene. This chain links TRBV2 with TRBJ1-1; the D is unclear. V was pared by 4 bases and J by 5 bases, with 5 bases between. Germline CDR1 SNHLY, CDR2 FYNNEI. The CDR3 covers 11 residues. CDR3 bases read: TGTGCCAGCAGTGCGAGGACTGAA. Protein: CASSARTE. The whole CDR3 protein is CASSARTEAFF.

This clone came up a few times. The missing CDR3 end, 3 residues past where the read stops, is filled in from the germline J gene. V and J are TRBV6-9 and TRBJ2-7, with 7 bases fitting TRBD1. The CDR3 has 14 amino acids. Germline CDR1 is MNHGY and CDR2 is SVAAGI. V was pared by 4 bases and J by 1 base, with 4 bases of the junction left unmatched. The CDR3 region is CASSLTGISYEQYF. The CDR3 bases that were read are TGTGCCAGCAGTTTGACAGGGATTTCCTACGAG.

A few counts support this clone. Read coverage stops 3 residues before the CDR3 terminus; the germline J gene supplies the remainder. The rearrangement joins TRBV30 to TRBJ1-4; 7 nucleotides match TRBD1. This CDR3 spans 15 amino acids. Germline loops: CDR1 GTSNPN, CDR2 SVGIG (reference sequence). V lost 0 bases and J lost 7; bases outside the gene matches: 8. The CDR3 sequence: CAWSVRQGVGEKLFF. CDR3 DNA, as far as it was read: TGTGCCTGGAGTGTACGGCAGGGGGTTGGTGAAAAA.

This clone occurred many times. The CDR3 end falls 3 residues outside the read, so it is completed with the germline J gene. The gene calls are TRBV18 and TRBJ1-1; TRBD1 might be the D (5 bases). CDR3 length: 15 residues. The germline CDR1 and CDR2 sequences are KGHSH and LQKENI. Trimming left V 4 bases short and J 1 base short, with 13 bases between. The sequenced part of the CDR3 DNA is TGTGCCAGCTCACGGTTTTCTGGGGCGAACACTGAA. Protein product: CASSRFSGANTE. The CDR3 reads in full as CASSRFSGANTEAFF. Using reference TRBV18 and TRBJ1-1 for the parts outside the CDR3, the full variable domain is NAGVMQNPRHLVRRRGQEARLRCSPMKGHSHVYWYRQLPEEGLKFMVYLQKENIIDESGMPKERFSAEFPKEGPSILRIQQVVRGDSAAYFCASSRFSGANTEAFFGQGTRLTVV.

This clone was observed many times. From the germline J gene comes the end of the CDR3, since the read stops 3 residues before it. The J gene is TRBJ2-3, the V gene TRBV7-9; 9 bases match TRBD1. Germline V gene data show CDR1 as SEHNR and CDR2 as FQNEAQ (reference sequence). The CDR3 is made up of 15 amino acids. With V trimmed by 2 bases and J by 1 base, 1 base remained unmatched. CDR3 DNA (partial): TGTGCCAGCAGCTTATACAGGGGGCGCACAGATACG. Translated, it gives CASSLYRGRTDT. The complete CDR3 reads CASSLYRGRTDTQYF. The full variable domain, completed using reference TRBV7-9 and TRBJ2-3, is DTGVSQNPRHKITKRGQNVTFRCDPISEHNRLYWYRQTLGQGPEFLTYFQNEAQLEKSRLLSDRFSAERPKGSFSTLEIQRTEQGDSAMYLCASSLYRGRTDTQYFGPGTRLTVL.

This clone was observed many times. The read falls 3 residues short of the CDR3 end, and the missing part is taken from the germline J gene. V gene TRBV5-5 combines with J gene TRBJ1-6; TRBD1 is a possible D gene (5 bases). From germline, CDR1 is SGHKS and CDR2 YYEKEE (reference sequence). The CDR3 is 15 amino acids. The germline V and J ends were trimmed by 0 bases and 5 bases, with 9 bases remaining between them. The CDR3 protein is CASSLEQANNSPLHF. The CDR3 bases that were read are TGTGCCAGCAGCTTGGAACAGGCAAATAATTCACCC. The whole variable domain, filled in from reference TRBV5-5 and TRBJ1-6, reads DAGVTQSPTHLIKTRGQQVTLRCSPISGHKSVSWYQQVLGQGPQFIFQYYEKEERGRGNFPDRFSARQFPNYSSELNVNALLLGDSALYLCASSLEQANNSPLHFGNGTRLTVT.

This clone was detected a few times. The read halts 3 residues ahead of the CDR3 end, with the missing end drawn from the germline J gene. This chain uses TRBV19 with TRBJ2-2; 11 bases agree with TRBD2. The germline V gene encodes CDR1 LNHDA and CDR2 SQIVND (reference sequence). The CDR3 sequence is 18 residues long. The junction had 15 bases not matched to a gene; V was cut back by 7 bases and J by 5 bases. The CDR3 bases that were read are TGTGCCAGTACCCGAGGGGGTAGCGGGAGGGCCCGGACCGGGGAG. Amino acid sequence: CASTRGGSGRARTGE. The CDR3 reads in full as CASTRGGSGRARTGELFF.

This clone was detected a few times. The CDR3 region is CASGLADTQYF. The part of the CDR3 DNA that was read is TGTGCCAGCGGACTAGCGGATACG. The chain is built from TRBV2 and TRBJ2-3, with TRBD2 identical over 9 bases. The sequenced fragment ends 3 residues before the CDR3 boundary, so the rest is inferred from the germline J gene. J lost 6 bases, V lost 8 bases, and 0 bases had no gene match. Germline V lookup: CDR1 SNHLY, CDR2 FYNNEI. There are 11 residues in the CDR3.

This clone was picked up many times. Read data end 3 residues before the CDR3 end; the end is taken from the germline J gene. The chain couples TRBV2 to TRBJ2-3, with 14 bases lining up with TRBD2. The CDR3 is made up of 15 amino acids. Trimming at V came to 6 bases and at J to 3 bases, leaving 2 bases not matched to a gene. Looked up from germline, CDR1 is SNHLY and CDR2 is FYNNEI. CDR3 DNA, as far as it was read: TGTGCCAGCAGGACTAGCGGGAGGGCAACAGATACG. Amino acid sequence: CASRTSGRATDT. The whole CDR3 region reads CASRTSGRATDTQYF.

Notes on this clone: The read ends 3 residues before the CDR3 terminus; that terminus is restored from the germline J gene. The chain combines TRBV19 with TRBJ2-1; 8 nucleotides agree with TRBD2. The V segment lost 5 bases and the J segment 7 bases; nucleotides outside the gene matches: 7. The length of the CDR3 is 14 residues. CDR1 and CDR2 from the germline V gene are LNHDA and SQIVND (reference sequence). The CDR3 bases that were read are TGTGCCAGTAGTTCGGAGCGGGAGCCGAATGAG. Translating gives CASSSEREPNE. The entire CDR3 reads CASSSEREPNEQFF.